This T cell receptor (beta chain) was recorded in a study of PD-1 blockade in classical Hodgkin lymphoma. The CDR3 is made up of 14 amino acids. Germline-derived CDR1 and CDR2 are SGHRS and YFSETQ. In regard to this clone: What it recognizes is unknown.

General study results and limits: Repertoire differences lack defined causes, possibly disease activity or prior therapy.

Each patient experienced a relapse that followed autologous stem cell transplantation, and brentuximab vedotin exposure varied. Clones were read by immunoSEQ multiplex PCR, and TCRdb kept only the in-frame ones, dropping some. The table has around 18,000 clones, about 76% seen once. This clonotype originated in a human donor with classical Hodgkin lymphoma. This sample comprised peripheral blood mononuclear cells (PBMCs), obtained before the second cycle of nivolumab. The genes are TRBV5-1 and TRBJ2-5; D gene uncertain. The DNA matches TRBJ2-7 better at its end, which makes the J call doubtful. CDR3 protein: CASSFLGISYEQYF. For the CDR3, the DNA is TGCGCCAGCAGCTTTTTAGGTATCTCCTACGAGCAGTACTTC.